This TCR beta chain stems from a study of blood T cell repertoires in COVID-19. About the research overall: The United States, Italy and Spain provided the acute and convalescent COVID-19 samples. T cells, B-cell-depleted T cells, or PBMCs supplied cDNA or gDNA.

This CDR3 is built from 11 residues. Trimming cost V 5 bases and J 5 bases, with 8 bases left between them. Germline lookup yields CDR1 SGHRS and CDR2 YFSETQ. It was during active infection that Seattle patients were enrolled and then longitudinally followed. In the original processing: Reference gene primer amplification yielded estimated nucleated cell counts. Assay: immunoSEQ multiplex PCR; the TCRdb copy retains only in-frame clones and omits some. V and J calls and clone size are those listed in that table; D and trimming were worked out from the DNA. This sample yields hundreds of thousands of clones, of which approximately 90% are seen a single time; roughly 12% belongs to the top ten.

The clonotype comes from a woman between 45 and 65 years old with COVID-19, enrolled during active disease. Sequencing was performed on peripheral blood. The chain couples TRBV5-1 to TRBJ2-7; tentative D call: TRBD1 (6 bases). CDR3 sequence (DNA): TGCGCCAGCAGACAGGGACACGAGCAGTACTTC. It encodes CASRQGHEQYF.